The 13 T cell receptor beta chains listed next were all sequenced from one sample in a study of cytomegalovirus exposure and HLA in healthy donors. PCR primers comprised 60 Vbeta and 13 Jbeta primers. Libraries were prepared by immunoSEQ multiplex PCR; TCRdb keeps only in-frame clonotypes and omits some of them. Here the sample spans about 130,000 clones, under 90% being singletons. Specimen: PBMCs. The receptors stem from a woman in her thirties or forties in good health and CMV-seronegative.

This clone was detected only once. The chain links TRBV28 to TRBJ1-2; 10 positions agree with TRBD1. The CDR3 is made up of 14 amino acids. The V segment lost 6 bases and the J segment 4 bases; nucleotides outside the gene matches: 5. From germline, CDR1 is MDHEN and CDR2 SYDVKM. The CDR3 is CASSRGTGVYGYTF. CDR3 nucleotide sequence: TGTGCCAGCAGCCGAGGGACAGGGGTCTATGGCTACACCTTC.

V gene TRBV7-2 combines with J gene TRBJ2-5; 11 bases line up with TRBD2. CDR1 SGHTA and CDR2 FQGNSA come from the germline V gene. Trimming at V came to 3 bases and at J to 5 bases, leaving 5 bases not matched to a gene. The CDR3 runs to 15 residues. The CDR3 DNA reads TGTGCCAGCAGCTTGTTAGCGGGAGGGATTGAGACCCAGTACTTC. Translation gives CASSLLAGGIETQYF.

The CDR3 DNA reads TGTGCCAGCAGCCTGGACAGGGTCCATGGCTACACCTTC. Translated: CASSLDRVHGYTF. This sequence joins TRBV7-6 and TRBJ1-2; 8 bases match TRBD1. Germline CDR1 SGHVS, CDR2 FNYEAQ. This CDR3 has 13 amino acids. V gave up 5 bases and J gave up 6 bases; unmatched junction bases: 5.

The chain uses TRBV2 and TRBJ1-1; D is undetermined. CDR3 size: 13 residues. The germline V gene encodes CDR1 SNHLY and CDR2 FYNNEI. V was clipped by 6 bases and J by 5 bases, with 13 bases between them. For the CDR3, the DNA is TGTGCCAGCAGCCTCGACCCGGGGACTGAAGCTTTCTTT. It encodes CASSLDPGTEAFF.

This rearrangement joins TRBV2 to TRBJ2-7; TRBD1 agrees at 9 bases. This CDR3 is 14 amino acids long. The germline V gene encodes CDR1 SNHLY and CDR2 FYNNEI. With V trimmed by 6 bases and J by 1 base, 4 bases remained unmatched. The CDR3 DNA is TGTGCCAGCAGGCGCGGACAGGGGTCCTACGAGCAGTACTTC. Translation gives CASRRGQGSYEQYF. The entire variable domain, with the rest obtained from reference TRBV2 and TRBJ2-7, is as follows: EPEVTQTPSHQVTQMGQEVILRCVPISNHLYFYWYRQILGQKVEFLVSFYNNEISEKSEIFDDQFSVERPDGSNFTLKIRSTKLEDSAMYFCASRRGQGSYEQYFGPGTRLTVT.

This sequence joins TRBV5-6 and TRBJ1-2, with TRBD1 matching over 7 bases. The trim removed 4 bases at V and 6 bases at J, leaving 15 bases unmatched. Germline lookup yields CDR1 SGHDT and CDR2 YYEEEE. The CDR3 runs to 16 residues. CDR3: CASSHMITGTVDGYTF. DNA for the CDR3: TGTGCCAGCAGCCACATGATAACCGGGACAGTGGATGGCTACACCTTC.

This chain connects TRBV7-9 to TRBJ2-5; no clear D. This CDR3 contains 13 residues. Trimming took off 6 bases at V and 7 bases at J, with 15 bases between the two ends. The V gene's germline CDR1 is SEHNR and CDR2 FQNEAQ (reference sequence). The DNA of the CDR3 is TGTGCCAGCAGACGCGAAAGACCGGGGACCCAGTACTTC. It translates to CASRRERPGTQYF.

The V and J genes are TRBV19 and TRBJ2-1; 11 bases agree with TRBD1. This CDR3 has 15 amino acids. With 5 bases clipped from V and 7 bases from J, the junction kept 7 bases outside the gene matches. Germline V CDR1 and CDR2: LNHDA, SQIVND (reference sequence). The CDR3 DNA reads TGTGCCAGTAGTGCCCGGGACAGGGGGGGGAATGAGCAGTTCTTC. This sequence encodes CASSARDRGGNEQFF. The full variable domain, its missing parts supplied by reference TRBV19 and TRBJ2-1, is DGGITQSPKYLFRKEGQNVTLSCEQNLNHDAMYWYRQDPGQGLRLIYYSQIVNDFQKGDIAEGYSVSREKKESFPLTVTSAQKNPTAFYLCASSARDRGGNEQFFGPGTRLTVL.

This CDR3 reads CASSWGDRASYEQYF. The CDR3 bases are TGCGCCAGCAGCTGGGGGGACAGGGCGTCCTACGAGCAGTACTTC. The chain couples TRBV5-1 to TRBJ2-7; 9 bases map to TRBD1. The germline V gene has CDR1 SGHRS and CDR2 YFSETQ. V trimming: 3 bases; J trimming: 1 base; junction bases outside the gene matches: 5. CDR3 length: 15 amino acids.

J is TRBJ2-1 and V is TRBV5-1; 11 nucleotides agree with TRBD2. In germline, CDR1 is SGHRS, CDR2 YFSETQ. Unmatched junction bases numbered 7, after V lost 4 bases and J lost 7 bases. CDR3 size: 15 residues. The CDR3 reads CASSPLAGGGNEQFF. The CDR3 DNA sequence: TGCGCCAGCAGCCCCCTAGCGGGGGGTGGGAATGAGCAGTTCTTC. The full variable domain, its missing parts supplied by reference TRBV5-1 and TRBJ2-1, is KAGVTQTPRYLIKTRGQQVTLSCSPISGHRSVSWYQQTPGQGLQFLFEYFSETQRNKGNFPGRFSGRQFSNSRSEMNVSTLELGDSALYLCASSPLAGGGNEQFFGPGTRLTVL.

The V and J genes are TRBV13 and TRBJ2-7; TRBD2 matches 13 bases. Germline-derived CDR1 and CDR2 are PRHDT and FYEKMQ (reference sequence). This CDR3 has 18 residues. Trimming cost V 4 bases and J 6 bases; bases outside gene matches: 15. CDR3 DNA: TGTGCCAGCAGCTCGTCCGGGACTAGCGGGAACGTCCTTGCCGAGCAGTACTTC. Translated, it gives CASSSSGTSGNVLAEQYF.

The V call is TRBV4-1, the J call TRBJ1-5; 9 bases match TRBD1. The CDR3 is made up of 16 amino acids. CDR1 and CDR2 from the germline V gene are MGHRA and YSYEKL. V lost 4 bases, J lost 3 bases, and 7 bases stayed unmatched. The CDR3 DNA reads as TGCGCCAGCAGCCCTCGGGACAGGGTATACAATCAGCCCCAGCATTTT. Its protein is CASSPRDRVYNQPQHF.

V is TRBV6-5 and J is TRBJ1-1, with a weak D call TRBD1 (6 bases). In germline, CDR1 is MNHEY, CDR2 SVGAGI. Trimming removed 4 bases from V and 5 bases from J, with 17 bases in between. The CDR3 sequence is 15 residues long. The chain's CDR3 is CASSSGTKRLTEAFF. In DNA form, the CDR3 reads TGTGCCAGCAGTTCAGGGACAAAAAGGTTGACTGAAGCTTTCTTT.